The 19 T cell receptor beta chains below come from one sample, sequenced in a study of graft-versus-host responses after intestinal transplantation. The method was immunoSEQ multiplex PCR; TCRdb's version includes in-frame clones alone and lacks a portion of them. The sample yields around 45,000 clones, about 95% seen once. The sequences come from PBMCs, collected around 330 days after intestinal transplant. These receptor sequences come from a human patient who received an intestinal transplant, so some T cells may come from the graft donor.

The rearrangement uses TRBV6-5 and TRBJ2-5; D possibly uses TRBD1 or TRBD2 (5 bases each). Trimming left V 6 bases short and J 0 bases short, with 8 bases between. Germline V gene sequence: CDR1 MNHEY, CDR2 SVGAGI. This CDR3 spans 13 amino acids. As DNA, the CDR3 is TGTGCCAGCAGGGGGACCCACCAAGAGACCCAGTACTTC. This sequence encodes CASRGTHQETQYF.

The chain is built from TRBV14 and TRBJ2-5, with TRBD2 matching 8 bases. With V trimmed by 1 base and J by 3 bases, 7 bases remained unmatched. CDR1 is SGHDN, CDR2 FVKESK, per germline. There are 16 residues in the CDR3. This chain's CDR3 is CASSQGLGLAKETQYF. CDR3 sequence (DNA): TGTGCCAGCAGCCAAGGATTAGGACTAGCAAAAGAGACCCAGTACTTC.

This chain uses TRBV7-9 with TRBJ1-2, with a possible D match to TRBD1 (5 bases). Trimming cost V 1 base and J 2 bases, with 11 bases left between them. Germline values: CDR1 SEHNR, CDR2 FQNEAQ (reference sequence). This CDR3 spans 15 amino acids. The CDR3 DNA is TGTGCCAGCAGCTTAGAGGGGCCGAGAAACTATGGCTACACCTTC. Its protein product is CASSLEGPRNYGYTF.

The chain joins TRBV4-2 to TRBJ2-5, with 11 bases lining up with TRBD2. Germline V gene data show CDR1 as LGHNA and CDR2 as YNFKEQ. The ends lost 0 bases at V and 5 bases at J; junction bases unmatched: 5. This CDR3 comprises 16 residues. The CDR3 region is CASSQEVAGGRETQYF. DNA of the CDR3: TGTGCCAGCAGCCAAGAGGTAGCGGGGGGGCGGGAGACCCAGTACTTC.

This clone was detected only once. The gene calls are TRBV5-1 and TRBJ2-5; 16 bases match TRBD2. V trimming: 4 bases; J trimming: 2 bases; junction bases outside the gene matches: 2. This CDR3 comprises 16 residues. Germline assignment: CDR1 SGHRS and CDR2 YFSETQ. The CDR3 DNA follows: TGCGCCAGCAGCCCGGGACTAGCGGGAGGGCAAGAGACCCAGTACTTC. It yields the protein CASSPGLAGGQETQYF.

The chain links TRBV18 to TRBJ2-7; D might be TRBD1 (6 bases). The germline CDR1 and CDR2 sequences are KGHSH and LQKENI. V was cut by 4 bases and J by 4 bases, with 14 bases left in between. The CDR3 loop spans 14 amino acids. Here the CDR3 DNA reads TGTGCCAGCTCACGGGCAGGGGTTCCTTACGAGCAGTACTTC. Its translation: CASSRAGVPYEQYF.

This rearrangement joins TRBV5-1 to TRBJ1-4; TRBD1 might be the D (5 bases). Germline CDR1 SGHRS, CDR2 YFSETQ. The CDR3 is 14 residues long. Trimming cost V 2 bases and J 7 bases, with 12 bases left between them. CDR3 in DNA: TGCGCCAGCAGCTTTGGCAGGGAGGGTGAAAAACTGTTTTTT. Protein sequence: CASSFGREGEKLFF.

The chain carries TRBV2 and TRBJ2-7, with D uncertain. Germline loops: CDR1 SNHLY, CDR2 FYNNEI. V lost 5 bases and J lost 6, with 17 bases in between. The CDR3 totals 14 residues. CDR3 residues: CASSSVTIGSEQYF. The CDR3 region has the DNA TGTGCCAGCAGTTCCGTGACCATTGGCAGCGAGCAGTACTTC.

The rearrangement links TRBV6-5 to TRBJ1-5; 7 bases line up with TRBD1. Trimming cost V 6 bases and J 5 bases; bases outside gene matches: 10. CDR1 is MNHEY, CDR2 SVGAGI, per germline. The CDR3 covers 15 residues. The CDR3 DNA follows: TGTGCCAGCAGAGCGACAGGGATATTGGATCAGCCCCAGCATTTT. It specifies CASRATGILDQPQHF.

The chain links TRBV29-1 to TRBJ1-4; TRBD1 might be the D (6 bases). Germline V gives CDR1 SQVTM, CDR2 ANQGSEA. The CDR3 loop spans 14 amino acids. V was pared by 5 bases and J by 2 bases, with 12 bases between. The CDR3 here is CSVSGAETNEKLFF. CDR3 in DNA: TGCAGCGTTTCAGGGGCAGAGACTAATGAAAAACTGTTTTTT.

The chain recombines TRBV6-5 with TRBJ2-7, with 10 positions matching TRBD1. CDR3 length: 13 amino acids. The germline CDR1 and CDR2 sequences are MNHEY and SVGAGI. The trim removed 6 bases at V and 7 bases at J, leaving 6 bases unmatched. The DNA for the CDR3 is TGTGCCAGCAGCAGACAGGGGGCGGAAGAGCAGTACTTC. It codes for CASSRQGAEEQYF.

The CDR3 nucleotides read TGTGCCAGCGGCCAAGAGGAGAACACTGAAGCTTTCTTT. Protein product: CASGQEENTEAFF. The chain carries TRBV6-6 and TRBJ1-1; D uncertain. The CDR3 is 13 residues long. The germline CDR1 and CDR2 sequences are MNHNY and SVGAGI (reference sequence). Trimming removed 8 bases at V and 1 base at J, with 11 bases between.

This clone has a single count. The chain combines TRBV4-2 with TRBJ2-1; 7 nucleotides agree with TRBD2. There are 16 residues in the CDR3. Germline loops: CDR1 LGHNA, CDR2 YNFKEQ. The V and J ends lost 0 bases and 6 bases, in that order; junction bases with no gene match: 8. CDR3 protein: CASSQEGREPFNEQFF. The CDR3 region has the DNA TGTGCCAGCAGCCAAGAAGGGCGGGAGCCTTTCAATGAGCAGTTCTTC.

This clone was found once. J is TRBJ2-7 and V is TRBV6-5, with 11 bases fitting TRBD1. The CDR3 sequence is 15 residues long. After removal of 5 bases from V and 2 bases from J, the junction contained 5 bases not matched to a gene. Germline CDR1 is MNHEY and CDR2 is SVGAGI. The CDR3 coding sequence is TGTGCCAGCAGTGGGACAGGGGGTCTCCCCTACGAGCAGTACTTC. It yields the protein CASSGTGGLPYEQYF.

Written as DNA, the CDR3 is TGTGCCAGCAGCCAGGGCGGGGGGACTGAAGCTTTCTTT. This sequence encodes CASSQGGGTEAFF. The rearrangement joins TRBV27 to TRBJ1-1; possibly TRBD1 for D (5 bases). The germline V and J ends were trimmed by 6 bases and 5 bases, with 13 bases remaining between them. CDR1 is MNHEY, CDR2 SMNVEV, per germline (reference sequence). This CDR3 comprises 13 residues.

V usage is TRBV10-3 and J usage is TRBJ2-2; the match to TRBD1 covers 7 bases. The CDR3 is 17 amino acids. CDR1 is ENHRY, CDR2 SYGVKD, per germline. Trimming cost V 6 bases and J 0 bases; bases outside gene matches: 10. CDR3 protein: CAISPPPGQTNTGELFF. In DNA, the CDR3 is TGTGCCATCAGCCCGCCACCGGGACAGACGAACACCGGGGAGCTGTTTTTT.

The chain links TRBV11-1 to TRBJ1-1; D gene uncertain. Germline V gene lookup returns CDR1 SGHAT and CDR2 FQDESV (reference sequence). This CDR3 is built from 16 residues. V shed 2 bases and J shed 0 bases, with 13 bases lying between them. Here the CDR3 DNA reads TGTGCCAGCAGCTTAAAGAGGGATCCCATGAACACTGAAGCTTTCTTT. This codes for CASSLKRDPMNTEAFF.

V usage is TRBV9 and J usage is TRBJ2-1; D is possibly TRBD1 (5 bases). The CDR3 is made up of 14 amino acids. CDR1 is SGDLS and CDR2 is YYNGEE in the germline V gene. Between the trimmed V and J ends, which lost 2 bases and 7 bases, there was a span of 13 bases. The CDR3 DNA reads TGTGCCAGCAGCGTGAAGGGGAAAGGGAATGAGCAGTTCTTC. Amino acid sequence: CASSVKGKGNEQFF.

The rearrangement joins TRBV6-6 to TRBJ2-3; no clear D gene. V lost 8 bases, J lost 2 bases, and 14 bases lay in between. Germline V lookup: CDR1 MNHNY, CDR2 SVGAGI (reference sequence). The CDR3 has 14 amino acids. CDR3 nucleotides: TGTGCCAGCTGTAGTCCAAAATACACAGATACGCAGTATTTT. This sequence encodes CASCSPKYTDTQYF.